The 25 T cell receptor beta chains below were found in one sample sequenced in a study of human T cells and chemical hapten exposure (dated by TCRdb to about 2021). Receptor amplification or capture employed RACE. The reads were generated on a NextSeq 500. The raw public reads went through TCRdb reprocessing: fastp at Q25, MiXCR clone calling, in-frame beta chains kept. All rows with the same CDR3 protein become a single entry with the most common DNA and genes. The sample records 50,000 or so distinct CDR3 sequences, approximately 11% of which are singletons. The leading ten clones occupy roughly 1.8% of the sample. The sample's time point label, in plain terms: patch test 1, 2 weeks after DPC sensitization. The sample's treatment or condition, from its label and the paper: therapeutic diphenylcyclopropenone sensitization with weekly scalp DPC. Total RNA was isolated from unfractionated whole blood collected in Tempus Blood RNA tubes.

Sample: whole blood, taken in connection with sensitization to the hapten diphenylcyclopropenone (DPC). Every receptor here comes from a woman aged 40 to 55 with alopecia areata. Some clones in this sample may be carry-over from other donors' samples.

Remarks on this clonotype: Just one base apart from a much larger clone, this may be a read error. V is TRBV12-3 or TRBV12-4 and J is TRBJ2-1; D uncertain. V was shortened by 6 bases and J by 4 bases, with 4 bases between the two germline ends. The CDR3 is 11 amino acids. CDR3 in DNA: TGTGCCAGCAGCCGTTACAATGAGCAGTTCTTC. This encodes CASSRYNEQFF.

CDR3 coding DNA: TGCGCCAGCAGCCAAGATTCCGGGGGATGGTGGAATGAGCAGTTCTTC. Encoded protein: CASSQDSGGWWNEQFF. The V and J genes are TRBV4-1 and TRBJ2-1; a weak D match, TRBD2 (6 bases). Germline V CDR1 and CDR2: MGHRA, YSYEKL. The V end lost 0 bases, the J end lost 7 bases, and 16 bases lay between the germline ends. The CDR3 contains 16 residues.

Details on this clonotype: This could be a read error, since a much larger clone is one nucleotide away. The rearrangement links TRBV25-1 to TRBJ2-7; D is perhaps TRBD2 (6 bases). The germline gives CDR1 MGHDK, CDR2 SYGVNS. The CDR3 sequence is 15 residues long. CDR3 amino acids: CASSDGAGTRYERYF. The DNA for the CDR3 is TGTGCCAGCAGTGATGGGGCGGGGACGCGGTACGAGCGGTACTTC.

Ten or more counts support this clonotype. The rearrangement joins TRBV2 to TRBJ2-7; D unclear. The CDR3 runs 11 residues. With 6 bases removed from V and 2 bases from J, the gap between germline ends came to 5 bases. Per germline, CDR1 SNHLY and CDR2 FYNNEI. The CDR3 DNA reads TGTGCCAGCAGCGGGCCCTACGAGCAGTACTTC. It encodes CASSGPYEQYF. Complete variable domain (other parts from reference TRBV2 and TRBJ2-7): EPEVTQTPSHQVTQMGQEVILRCVPISNHLYFYWYRQILGQKVEFLVSFYNNEISEKSEIFDDQFSVERPDGSNFTLKIRSTKLEDSAMYFCASSGPYEQYFGPGTRLTVT.

This clonotype was seen only a few times. This chain joins TRBV19 and TRBJ1-2, with D possibly being TRBD1 (5 bases). V was pared by 10 bases and J by 2 bases, with 20 bases between. The CDR3 consists of 15 residues. CDR1 LNHDA and CDR2 SQIVND come from the germline V gene (reference sequence). The CDR3 spells CATLTGGGGNYGYTF. The CDR3 coding sequence is TGTGCCACCCTGACGGGCGGCGGGGGAAACTATGGCTACACCTTC.

The chain carries TRBV5-1 and TRBJ2-3; TRBD1 might be the D (6 bases). CDR1 and CDR2 from the germline V gene are SGHRS and YFSETQ. V was shortened by 5 bases and J by 4 bases, with 11 bases between the two germline ends. The CDR3 has 13 residues. The CDR3 coding sequence is TGCGCCAGCAGACAGGGTTTAGCAGATACGCAGTATTTT. Translation gives CASRQGLADTQYF.

CDR3 protein: CSASELTRRNTQYF. In DNA, the CDR3 is TGCAGTGCTTCGGAATTGACCCGGCGAAATACGCAGTATTTT. The J gene is TRBJ2-3, the V gene TRBV20-1; no definite D call. The V end was cut by 5 bases, the J end by 7 bases, with 19 bases between. The CDR3 is 14 residues long. Germline V gene data show CDR1 as DFQATT and CDR2 as SNEGSKA (reference sequence).

The chain recombines TRBV20-1 with TRBJ2-3; a weak D match, TRBD2 (7 bases). Germline CDR1 DFQATT, CDR2 SNEGSKA (reference sequence). This CDR3 has 14 amino acids. Between the trimmed V and J ends, which lost 3 bases and 0 bases, there was a span of 10 bases. This CDR3 reads CSASGGPSTDTQYF. The CDR3, as DNA: TGCAGTGCTAGCGGGGGGCCTAGCACAGATACGCAGTATTTT.

This clonotype was seen only a few times. The chain carries TRBV29-1 and TRBJ1-1; TRBD1 aligns across 7 bases. The junction had 24 bases not matched to a gene; V was cut back by 7 bases and J by 4 bases. Germline CDR1 SQVTM, CDR2 ANQGSEA. The CDR3 has 18 residues. CDR3 DNA: TGCAGCGCGACAGGGAGGCTTACGAGCCGGAGAGAAGTCACTGAAGCTTTCTTT. It is translated as CSATGRLTSRREVTEAFF.

The chain couples TRBV2 to TRBJ2-1; 9 bases map to TRBD1. The CDR3 is made up of 13 amino acids. After removal of 10 bases from V and 7 bases from J, the junction contained 8 bases not matched to a gene. Germline V gene data show CDR1 as SNHLY and CDR2 as FYNNEI. As DNA, the CDR3 is TGTGCCATCACACGGACAGGGGATAATGAGCAGTTCTTC. Amino acids: CAITRTGDNEQFF.

The V gene is TRBV18, the J gene TRBJ1-2; D is possibly TRBD1 (5 bases). The V and J ends lost 10 bases and 3 bases respectively, with 18 bases between them. In germline, CDR1 is KGHSH, CDR2 LQKENI. CDR3 length: 14 amino acids. The CDR3 nucleotides are TGTGCCACCCGTGGAGGGGTAAACGACTATGGCTACACCTTC. It encodes CATRGGVNDYGYTF.

This chain connects TRBV9 to TRBJ1-4; D gene ambiguous. The CDR3 sequence is 13 residues long. Deletions cut 0 bases from V and 7 bases from J, with 7 bases between. CDR1 SGDLS and CDR2 YYNGEE come from the germline V gene. The CDR3: CASSVGSGEKLFF. The CDR3 DNA is TGTGCCAGCAGCGTAGGGTCTGGTGAAAAACTGTTTTTT.

This clonotype was found many times. The chain carries TRBV2 and TRBJ2-7; D uncertain. V lost 1 base to trimming and J lost 3 bases, with 7 bases between them. Germline V gene data show CDR1 as SNHLY and CDR2 as FYNNEI. This CDR3 region has 13 residues. The CDR3 is CASSEVFGYEQYF. The CDR3 bases are TGTGCCAGCAGTGAAGTTTTCGGCTACGAGCAGTACTTC.

This clonotype was observed many times. The rearrangement links TRBV18 to TRBJ2-7; D is uncertain. Germline V gives CDR1 KGHSH, CDR2 LQKENI. V was pared by 3 bases and J by 3 bases, with 12 bases between. This CDR3 region has 14 residues. Here the CDR3 DNA reads TGTGCCAGCTCACCGGTGACGGAAGTCTACGAGCAGTACTTC. Its translation: CASSPVTEVYEQYF.

This sequence joins TRBV20-1 and TRBJ1-2, with D perhaps TRBD1 (5 bases). This CDR3 comprises 12 residues. CDR1 and CDR2 from the germline V gene are DFQATT and SNEGSKA (reference sequence). V gave up 5 bases and J gave up 1 base, with 8 bases separating them. CDR3: CSADDSNYGYTF. The CDR3 DNA reads as TGCAGTGCTGACGACAGTAACTATGGCTACACCTTC.

The table lists this clonotype with a few counts. This chain links TRBV30 with TRBJ1-5; possible D gene TRBD1, 5 bases. Per germline, CDR1 GTSNPN and CDR2 SVGIG (reference sequence). CDR3 size: 15 residues. V lost 1 base and J 3 bases, leaving 13 bases between the germline ends. CDR3 loop: CAWSAVGPHNQPQHF. CDR3 DNA sequence: TGTGCCTGGAGTGCCGTGGGACCGCACAATCAGCCCCAGCATTTT.

This clonotype has a handful of counts. J is TRBJ2-1 and V is TRBV30, with TRBD1 identical over 8 bases. The CDR3 consists of 17 residues. V gave up 2 bases and J gave up 0 bases; unmatched junction bases: 9. CDR1 is GTSNPN and CDR2 is SVGIG in the germline V gene (reference sequence). The CDR3, as DNA: TGTGCCTGGAGTTCATACAGGACAGGGAGCTCCTACAATGAGCAGTTCTTC. Translation gives CAWSSYRTGSSYNEQFF. The variable domain in full, with the rest retrieved from reference TRBV30 and TRBJ2-1, is SQTIHQWPATLVQPVGSPLSLECTVEGTSNPNLYWYRQAAGRGLQLLFYSVGIGQISSEVPQNLSASRPQDRQFILSSKKLLLSDSGFYLCAWSSYRTGSSYNEQFFGPGTRLTVL.

This clonotype turned up a few times. The chain joins TRBV25-1 to TRBJ2-5; D is undetermined. V was cut by 3 bases and J by 6 bases, with 11 bases left in between. CDR3 length: 13 amino acids. Germline CDR1 is MGHDK and CDR2 is SYGVNS. CDR3 DNA sequence: TGTGCCAGCAGTGACTCGGTTTCAAAGACCCAGTACTTC. The encoded protein is CASSDSVSKTQYF.

This clonotype was found a few times. The V gene is TRBV15, the J gene TRBJ2-7; D unresolved. The CDR3 has 13 residues. V shed 0 bases and J shed 5 bases, with 8 bases lying between them. The germline CDR1 and CDR2 sequences are LNHNV and YYDKDF (reference sequence). This CDR3 is CATSRDLSHEQYF. DNA for the CDR3: TGTGCCACCAGCAGAGATCTATCCCACGAGCAGTACTTC.

The rearrangement joins TRBV20-1 to TRBJ1-1, with TRBD1 identical over 8 bases. The germline V gene encodes CDR1 DFQATT and CDR2 SNEGSKA (reference sequence). The CDR3 covers 13 residues. V lost 5 bases to trimming and J lost 8 bases; unmatched junction nucleotides: 10. The CDR3 region is CSASTGAEQEAFF. The CDR3 region has the DNA TGCAGTGCTTCGACAGGGGCCGAACAGGAAGCTTTCTTT.

This clonotype turned up a few times. The genes are TRBV27 and TRBJ2-1, with 8 bases that match TRBD2. The CDR3 contains 15 residues. The V gene's germline CDR1 is MNHEY and CDR2 SMNVEV (reference sequence). With V trimmed by 8 bases and J by 4 bases, 10 bases remained unmatched. CDR3 in amino acids: CASQISGGSYNEQFF. CDR3 DNA sequence: TGTGCCAGCCAAATCTCGGGAGGGTCATACAATGAGCAGTTCTTC.

This clonotype was seen more than once but under ten times. The chain combines TRBV9 with TRBJ2-1; TRBD2 matches 13 bases. The CDR3 extends over 14 amino acids. Germline CDR1 SGDLS, CDR2 YYNGEE. V dropped 4 bases and J dropped 8; count of bases not matched to a gene: 3. The CDR3 DNA is TGTGCCAGCAGCACTAGCGGGGGGGCTGATGAGCAGTTCTTC. Amino acid sequence: CASSTSGGADEQFF.

This clonotype was seen repeatedly, ten times or more. This chain links TRBV6-6 with TRBJ2-7; perhaps TRBD1 as D (6 bases). Germline V gene sequence: CDR1 MNHNY, CDR2 SVGAGI (reference sequence). The CDR3 is made up of 11 amino acids. Trimming took off 6 bases at V and 7 bases at J, with 10 bases between the two ends. The CDR3 coding sequence is TGTGCCAGCAGCAAAGGGGGTGAGCAGTACTTC. Its protein product is CASSKGGEQYF.

This chain connects TRBV28 to TRBJ2-7; no clear D. Germline V gene sequence: CDR1 MDHEN, CDR2 SYDVKM. This CDR3 comprises 13 residues. With 3 bases removed from V and 2 bases from J, the gap between germline ends came to 8 bases. CDR3 nucleotide sequence: TGTGCCAGCAGTTTTGTAGGACCCTACGAGCAGTACTTC. Protein sequence: CASSFVGPYEQYF.

This clonotype was seen many times. The gene calls are TRBV3-1 and TRBJ2-7; D not certain. This CDR3 is built from 14 residues. Between the trimmed V and J ends, which lost 4 bases and 3 bases, there was a span of 13 bases. Germline V lookup: CDR1 LGHDT, CDR2 YNNKEL (reference sequence). For the CDR3, the DNA is TGTGCCAGCAGCCGCCAGACAAGGCACTACGAGCAGTACTTC. Its translation: CASSRQTRHYEQYF.